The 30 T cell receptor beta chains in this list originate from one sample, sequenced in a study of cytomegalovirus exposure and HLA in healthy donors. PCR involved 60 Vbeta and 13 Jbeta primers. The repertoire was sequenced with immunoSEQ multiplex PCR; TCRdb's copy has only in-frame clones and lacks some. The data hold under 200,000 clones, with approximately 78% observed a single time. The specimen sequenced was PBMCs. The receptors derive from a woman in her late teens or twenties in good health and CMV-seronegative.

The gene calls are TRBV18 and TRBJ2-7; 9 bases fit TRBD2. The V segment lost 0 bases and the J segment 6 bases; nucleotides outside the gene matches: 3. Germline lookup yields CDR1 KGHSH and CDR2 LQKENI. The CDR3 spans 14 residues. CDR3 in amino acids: CASSPPGLAAEQYF. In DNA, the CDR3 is TGTGCCAGCTCACCACCGGGACTAGCTGCCGAGCAGTACTTC.

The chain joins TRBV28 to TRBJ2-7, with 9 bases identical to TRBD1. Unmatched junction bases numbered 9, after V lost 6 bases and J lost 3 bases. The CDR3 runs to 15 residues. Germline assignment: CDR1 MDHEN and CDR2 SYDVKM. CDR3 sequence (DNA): TGTGCCAGCAGAAGGCCGGGACAGGGCATCTACGAGCAGTACTTC. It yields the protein CASRRPGQGIYEQYF.

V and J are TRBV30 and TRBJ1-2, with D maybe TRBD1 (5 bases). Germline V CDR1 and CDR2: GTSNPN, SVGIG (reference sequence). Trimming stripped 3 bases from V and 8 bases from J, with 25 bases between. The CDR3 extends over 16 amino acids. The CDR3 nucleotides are TGTGCCTGGAGGGAACAAATATTTGGGGGGTTTCGAGGCTACACCTTC. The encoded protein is CAWREQIFGGFRGYTF.

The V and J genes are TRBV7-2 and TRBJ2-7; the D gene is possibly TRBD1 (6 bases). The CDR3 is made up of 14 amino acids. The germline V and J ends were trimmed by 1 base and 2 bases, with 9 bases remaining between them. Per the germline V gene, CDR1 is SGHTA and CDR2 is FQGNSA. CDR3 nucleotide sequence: TGTGCCAGCAGCTTAGAACAGGGTCCCTACGAGCAGTACTTC. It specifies CASSLEQGPYEQYF. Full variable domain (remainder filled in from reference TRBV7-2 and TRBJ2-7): GAGVSQSPSNKVTEKGKDVELRCDPISGHTALYWYRQSLGQGLEFLIYFQGNSAPDKSGLPSDRFSAERTGGSVSTLTIQRTQQEDSAVYLCASSLEQGPYEQYFGPGTRLTVT.

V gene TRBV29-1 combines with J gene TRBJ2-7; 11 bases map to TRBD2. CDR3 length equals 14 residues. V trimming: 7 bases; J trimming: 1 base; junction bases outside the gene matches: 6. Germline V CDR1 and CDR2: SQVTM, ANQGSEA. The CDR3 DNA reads TGCAGCGCCTTAGGGACTAGCGGATCCTACGAGCAGTACTTC. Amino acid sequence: CSALGTSGSYEQYF.

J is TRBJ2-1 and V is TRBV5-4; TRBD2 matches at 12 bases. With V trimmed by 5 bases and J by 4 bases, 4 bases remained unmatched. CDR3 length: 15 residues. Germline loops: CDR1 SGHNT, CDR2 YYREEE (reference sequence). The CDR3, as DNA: TGTGCCAGCAGGAAGACTAGCGGGAGTTACAATGAGCAGTTCTTC. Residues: CASRKTSGSYNEQFF.

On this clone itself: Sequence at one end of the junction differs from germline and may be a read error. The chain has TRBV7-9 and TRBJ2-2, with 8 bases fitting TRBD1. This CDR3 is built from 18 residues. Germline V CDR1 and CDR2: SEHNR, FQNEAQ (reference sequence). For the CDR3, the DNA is TGTTCCAGCAGTCTTCCCTCTACCGGGACAGGCGATTCGGGGGAGCTGTTTTTT. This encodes CSSSLPSTGTGDSGELFF.

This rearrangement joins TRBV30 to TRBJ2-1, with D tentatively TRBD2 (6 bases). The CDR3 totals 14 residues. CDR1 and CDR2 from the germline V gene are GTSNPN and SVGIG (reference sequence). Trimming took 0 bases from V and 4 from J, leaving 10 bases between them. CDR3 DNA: TGTGCCTGGAGTGTACGCGGGGCTTACAATGAGCAGTTCTTC. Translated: CAWSVRGAYNEQFF. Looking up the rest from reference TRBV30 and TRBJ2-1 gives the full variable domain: SQTIHQWPATLVQPVGSPLSLECTVEGTSNPNLYWYRQAAGRGLQLLFYSVGIGQISSEVPQNLSASRPQDRQFILSSKKLLLSDSGFYLCAWSVRGAYNEQFFGPGTRLTVL.

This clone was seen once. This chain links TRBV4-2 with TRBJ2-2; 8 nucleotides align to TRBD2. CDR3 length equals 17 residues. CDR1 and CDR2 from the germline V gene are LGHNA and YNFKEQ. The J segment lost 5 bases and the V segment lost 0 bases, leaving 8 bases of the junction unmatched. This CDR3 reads CASSQDAGGVKTGELFF. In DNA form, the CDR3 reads TGTGCCAGCAGCCAAGATGCCGGGGGGGTCAAAACCGGGGAGCTGTTTTTT.

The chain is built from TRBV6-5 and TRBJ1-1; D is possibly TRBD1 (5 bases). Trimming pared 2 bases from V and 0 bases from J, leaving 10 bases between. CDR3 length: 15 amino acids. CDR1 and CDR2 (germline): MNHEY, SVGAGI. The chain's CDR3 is CASSYLDTMNTEAFF. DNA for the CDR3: TGTGCCAGCAGTTACCTGGACACGATGAACACTGAAGCTTTCTTT.

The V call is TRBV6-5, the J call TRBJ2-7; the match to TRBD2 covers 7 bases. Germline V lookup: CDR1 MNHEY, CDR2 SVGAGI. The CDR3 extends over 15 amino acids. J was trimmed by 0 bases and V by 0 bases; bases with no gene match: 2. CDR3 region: CASSYSSGSSYEQYF. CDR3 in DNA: TGTGCCAGCAGTTACTCTAGCGGGTCCTCCTACGAGCAGTACTTC.

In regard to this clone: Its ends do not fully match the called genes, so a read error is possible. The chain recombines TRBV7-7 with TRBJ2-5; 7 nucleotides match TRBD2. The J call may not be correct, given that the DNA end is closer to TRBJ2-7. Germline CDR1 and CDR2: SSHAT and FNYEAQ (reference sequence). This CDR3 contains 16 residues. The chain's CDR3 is CASSLGPGTNSYEQYF. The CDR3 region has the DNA TGTGCTAGCAGCCTCGGGCCGGGGACTAACTCCTACGAGCAGTACTTC.

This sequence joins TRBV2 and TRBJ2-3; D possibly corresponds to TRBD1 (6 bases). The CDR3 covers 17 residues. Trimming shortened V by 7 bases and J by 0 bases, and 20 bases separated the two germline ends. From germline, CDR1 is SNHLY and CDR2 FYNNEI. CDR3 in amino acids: CASKLRRGQYSTDTQYF. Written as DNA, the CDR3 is TGTGCCAGCAAACTTCGGCGAGGACAGTATAGCACAGATACGCAGTATTTT.

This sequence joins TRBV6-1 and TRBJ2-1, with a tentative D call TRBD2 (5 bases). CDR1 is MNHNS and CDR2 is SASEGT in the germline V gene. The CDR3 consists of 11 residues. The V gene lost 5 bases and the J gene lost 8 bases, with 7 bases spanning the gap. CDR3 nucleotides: TGTGCCAGCAGTACACTAGATGAGCAGTTCTTC. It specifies CASSTLDEQFF.

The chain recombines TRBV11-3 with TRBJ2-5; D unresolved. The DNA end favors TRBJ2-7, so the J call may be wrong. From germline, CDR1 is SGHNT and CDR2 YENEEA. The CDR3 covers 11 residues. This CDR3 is CASSFTNEQYF. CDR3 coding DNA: TGTGCCAGCAGCTTCACGAACGAGCAGTACTTC.

CDR3 protein: CASSQGPGKTSGNTIYF. In DNA form, the CDR3 reads TGCGCCAGCAGCCAAGGTCCAGGGAAAACCTCTGGAAACACCATATATTTT. The chain has TRBV4-1 and TRBJ1-3; a possible D gene is TRBD1 (5 bases). The V and J ends lost 1 base and 0 bases respectively, with 13 bases between them. Germline values: CDR1 MGHRA, CDR2 YSYEKL. The CDR3 has 17 amino acids.

The CDR3, as DNA: TGTGCCAGCTGGGGTGTAGGTGGGAGAGAGACCCAGTACTTC. Its translation: CASWGVGGRETQYF. The genes are TRBV6-5 and TRBJ2-5; a weak D match, TRBD2 (5 bases). Germline CDR1 and CDR2: MNHEY and SVGAGI. The V and J ends lost 8 bases and 4 bases respectively, with 17 bases between them. The CDR3 is 14 amino acids.

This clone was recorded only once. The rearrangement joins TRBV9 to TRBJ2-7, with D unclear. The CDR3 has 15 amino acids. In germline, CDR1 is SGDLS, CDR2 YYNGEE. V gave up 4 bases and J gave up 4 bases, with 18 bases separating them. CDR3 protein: CASSPKVSQNYEQYF. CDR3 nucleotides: TGTGCCAGCAGCCCGAAAGTTAGCCAAAATTACGAGCAGTACTTC.

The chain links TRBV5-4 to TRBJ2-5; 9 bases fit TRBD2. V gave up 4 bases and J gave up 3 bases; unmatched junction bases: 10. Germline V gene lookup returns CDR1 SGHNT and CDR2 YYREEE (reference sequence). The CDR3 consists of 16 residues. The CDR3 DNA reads TGTGCCAGCAGCCCGGAGGGCGGGAGGGCCGAAGAGACCCAGTACTTC. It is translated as CASSPEGGRAEETQYF.

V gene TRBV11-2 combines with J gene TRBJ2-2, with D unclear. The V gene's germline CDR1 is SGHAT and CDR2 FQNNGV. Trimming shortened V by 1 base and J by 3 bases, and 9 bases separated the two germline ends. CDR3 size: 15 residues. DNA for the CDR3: TGTGCCAGCAGCTTAGCATACGGAGACACCGGGGAGCTGTTTTTT. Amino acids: CASSLAYGDTGELFF.

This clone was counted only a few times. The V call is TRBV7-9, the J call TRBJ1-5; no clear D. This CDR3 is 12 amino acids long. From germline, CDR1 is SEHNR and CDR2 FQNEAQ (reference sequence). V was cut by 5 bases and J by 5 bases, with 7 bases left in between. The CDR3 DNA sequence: TGTGCCAGCAGCCAGATCGATCAGCCCCAGCATTTT. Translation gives CASSQIDQPQHF.

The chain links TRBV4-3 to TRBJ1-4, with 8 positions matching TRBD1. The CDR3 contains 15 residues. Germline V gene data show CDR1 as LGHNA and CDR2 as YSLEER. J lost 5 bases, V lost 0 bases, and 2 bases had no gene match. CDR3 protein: CASSQDTGGNEKLFF. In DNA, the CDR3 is TGCGCCAGCAGCCAAGACACAGGGGGAAATGAAAAACTGTTTTTT.

CDR3 residues: CATRQDSYEQYF. The CDR3 DNA follows: TGTGCCACCAGACAGGACTCCTACGAGCAGTACTTC. V is TRBV19 and J is TRBJ2-7, with D tentatively TRBD1 (6 bases). This CDR3 has 12 amino acids. From germline, CDR1 is LNHDA and CDR2 SQIVND (reference sequence). V lost 10 bases and J lost 0, with 10 bases in between.

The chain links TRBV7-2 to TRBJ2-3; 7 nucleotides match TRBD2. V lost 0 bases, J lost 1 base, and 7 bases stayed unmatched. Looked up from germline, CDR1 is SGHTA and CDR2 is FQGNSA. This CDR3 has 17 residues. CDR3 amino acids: CASSLAGGPVGTDTQYF. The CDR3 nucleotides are TGTGCCAGCAGCTTAGCGGGAGGGCCTGTGGGCACAGATACGCAGTATTTT.

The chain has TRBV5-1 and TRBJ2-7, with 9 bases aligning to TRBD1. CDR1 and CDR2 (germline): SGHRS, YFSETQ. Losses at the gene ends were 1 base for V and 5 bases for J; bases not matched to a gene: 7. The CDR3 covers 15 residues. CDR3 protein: CASSLLGQGSHEQYF. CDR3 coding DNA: TGCGCCAGCAGCTTGCTCGGACAGGGGTCTCACGAGCAGTACTTC.

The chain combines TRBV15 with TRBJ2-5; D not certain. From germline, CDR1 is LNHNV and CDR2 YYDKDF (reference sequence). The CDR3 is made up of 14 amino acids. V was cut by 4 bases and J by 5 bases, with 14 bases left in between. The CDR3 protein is CATSKDLQWETQYF. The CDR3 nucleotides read TGTGCCACCAGCAAAGATCTACAGTGGGAGACCCAGTACTTC.

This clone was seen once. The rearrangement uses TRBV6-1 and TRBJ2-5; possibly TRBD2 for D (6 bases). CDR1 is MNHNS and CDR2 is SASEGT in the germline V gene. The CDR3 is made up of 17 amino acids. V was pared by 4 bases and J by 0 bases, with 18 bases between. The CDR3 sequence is CASSVPPVAGYQETQYF. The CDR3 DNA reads TGTGCCAGCAGTGTCCCACCAGTGGCGGGGTACCAAGAGACCCAGTACTTC.

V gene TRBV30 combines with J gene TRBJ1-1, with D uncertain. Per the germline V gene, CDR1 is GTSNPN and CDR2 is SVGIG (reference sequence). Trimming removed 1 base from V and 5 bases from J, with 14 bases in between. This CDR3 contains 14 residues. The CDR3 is CAWSASLGETEAFF. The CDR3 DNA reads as TGTGCCTGGAGTGCAAGTTTAGGAGAAACTGAAGCTTTCTTT.

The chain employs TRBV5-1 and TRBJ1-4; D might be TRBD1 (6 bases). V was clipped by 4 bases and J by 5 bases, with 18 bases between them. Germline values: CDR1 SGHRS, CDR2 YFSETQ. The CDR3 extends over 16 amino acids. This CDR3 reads CASSPPTTGGNEKLFF. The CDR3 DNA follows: TGCGCCAGCAGCCCCCCTACGACAGGTGGAAATGAAAAACTGTTTTTT.

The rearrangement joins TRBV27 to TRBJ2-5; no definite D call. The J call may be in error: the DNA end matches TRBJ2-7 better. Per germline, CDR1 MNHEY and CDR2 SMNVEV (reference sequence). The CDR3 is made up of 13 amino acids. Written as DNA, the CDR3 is TGTGCCAGCAGTTTATCGAACTCCTACGAGCAGTACTTC. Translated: CASSLSNSYEQYF.